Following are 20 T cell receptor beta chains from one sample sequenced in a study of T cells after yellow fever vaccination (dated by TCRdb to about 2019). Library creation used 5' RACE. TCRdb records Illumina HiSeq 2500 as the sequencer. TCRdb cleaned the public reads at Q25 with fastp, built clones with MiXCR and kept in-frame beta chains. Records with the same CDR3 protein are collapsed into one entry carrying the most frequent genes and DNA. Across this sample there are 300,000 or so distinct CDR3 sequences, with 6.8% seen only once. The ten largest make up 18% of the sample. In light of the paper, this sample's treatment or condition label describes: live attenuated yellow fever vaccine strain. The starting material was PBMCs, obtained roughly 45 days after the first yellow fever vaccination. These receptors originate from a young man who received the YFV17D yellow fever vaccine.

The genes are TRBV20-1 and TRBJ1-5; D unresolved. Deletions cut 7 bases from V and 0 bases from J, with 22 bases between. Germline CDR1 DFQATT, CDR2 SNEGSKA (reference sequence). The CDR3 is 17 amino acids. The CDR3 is CSGPGAMRAYSNQPQHF. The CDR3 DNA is TGCAGTGGCCCGGGTGCTATGAGGGCCTATAGCAATCAGCCCCAGCATTTT.

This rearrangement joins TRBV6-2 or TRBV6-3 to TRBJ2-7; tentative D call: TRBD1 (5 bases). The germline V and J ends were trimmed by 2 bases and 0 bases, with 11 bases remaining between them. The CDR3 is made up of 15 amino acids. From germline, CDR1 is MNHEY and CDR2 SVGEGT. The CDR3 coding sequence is TGTGCCAGCAGTTACCCGACAGTCCTCTCCTACGAGCAGTACTTC. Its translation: CASSYPTVLSYEQYF.

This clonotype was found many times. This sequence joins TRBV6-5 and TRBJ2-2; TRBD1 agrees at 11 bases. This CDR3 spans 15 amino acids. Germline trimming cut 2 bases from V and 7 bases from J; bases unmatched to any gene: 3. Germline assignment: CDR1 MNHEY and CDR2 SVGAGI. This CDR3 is CASSYRGTGGGELFF. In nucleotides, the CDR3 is TGTGCCAGCAGTTACCGGGGGACAGGGGGCGGGGAGCTGTTTTTT.

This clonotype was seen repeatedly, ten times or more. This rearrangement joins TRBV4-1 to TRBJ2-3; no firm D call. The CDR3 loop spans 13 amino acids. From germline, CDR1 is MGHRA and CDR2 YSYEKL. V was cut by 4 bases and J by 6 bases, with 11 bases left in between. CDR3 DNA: TGCGCCAGCAGCCGGGTCCTGCGGGATACGCAGTATTTT. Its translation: CASSRVLRDTQYF.

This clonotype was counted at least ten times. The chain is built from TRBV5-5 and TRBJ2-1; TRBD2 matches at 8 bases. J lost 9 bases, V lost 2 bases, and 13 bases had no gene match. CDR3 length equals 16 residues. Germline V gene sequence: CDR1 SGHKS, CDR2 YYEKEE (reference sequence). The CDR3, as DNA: TGTGCCAGCAGCTTTGATCCGGGACTAGACCTGGGTGAGCAGTTCTTC. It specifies CASSFDPGLDLGEQFF.

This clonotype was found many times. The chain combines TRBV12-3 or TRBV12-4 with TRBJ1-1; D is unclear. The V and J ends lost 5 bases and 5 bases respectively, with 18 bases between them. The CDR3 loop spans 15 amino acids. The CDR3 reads CASSPYSSAGTEAFF. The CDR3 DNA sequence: TGTGCCAGCAGTCCCTATTCGTCCGCGGGGACTGAAGCTTTCTTT.

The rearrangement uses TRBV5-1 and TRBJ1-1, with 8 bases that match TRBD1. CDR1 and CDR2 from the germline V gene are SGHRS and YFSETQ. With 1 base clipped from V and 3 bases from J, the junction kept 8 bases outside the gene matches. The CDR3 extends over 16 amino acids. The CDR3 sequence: CASSLRAGGGDTEAFF. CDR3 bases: TGCGCCAGCAGCTTGCGGGCAGGGGGCGGTGACACTGAAGCTTTCTTT.

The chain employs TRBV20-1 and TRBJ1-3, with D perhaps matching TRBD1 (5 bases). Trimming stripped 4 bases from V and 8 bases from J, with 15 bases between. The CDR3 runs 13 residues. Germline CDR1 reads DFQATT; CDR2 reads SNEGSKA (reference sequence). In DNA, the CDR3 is TGCAGTGCTACTAGGGGAAGAGCTGACACCATATATTTT. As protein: CSATRGRADTIYF.

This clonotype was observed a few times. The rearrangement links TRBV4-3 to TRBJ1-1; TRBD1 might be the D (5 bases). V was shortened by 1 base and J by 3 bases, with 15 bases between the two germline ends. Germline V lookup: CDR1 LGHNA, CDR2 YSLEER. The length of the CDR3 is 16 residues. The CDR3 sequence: CASSQVLGRGDTEAFF. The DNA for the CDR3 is TGCGCCAGCAGCCAAGTCTTAGGTCGAGGGGACACTGAAGCTTTCTTT.

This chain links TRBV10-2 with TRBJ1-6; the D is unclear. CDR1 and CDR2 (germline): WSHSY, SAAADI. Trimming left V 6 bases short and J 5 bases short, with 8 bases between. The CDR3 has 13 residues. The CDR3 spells CASRSGNNSPLHF. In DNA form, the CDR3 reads TGCGCCAGCAGATCGGGTAATAATTCACCCCTCCACTTT.

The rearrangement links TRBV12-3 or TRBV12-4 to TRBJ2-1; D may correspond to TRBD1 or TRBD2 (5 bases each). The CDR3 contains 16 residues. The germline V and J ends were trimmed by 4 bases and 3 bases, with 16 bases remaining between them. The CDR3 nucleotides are TGTGCCAGCAGTTCCCGGACATTCAGCGGCTACAATGAGCAGTTCTTC. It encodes CASSSRTFSGYNEQFF.

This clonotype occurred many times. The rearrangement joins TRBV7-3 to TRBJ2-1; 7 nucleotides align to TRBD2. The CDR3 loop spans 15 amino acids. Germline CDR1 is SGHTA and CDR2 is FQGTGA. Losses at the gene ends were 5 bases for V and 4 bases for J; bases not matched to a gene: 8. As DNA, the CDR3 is TGTGCCAGCAGCCCGACTAGCCGGACATACAATGAGCAGTTCTTC. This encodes CASSPTSRTYNEQFF.

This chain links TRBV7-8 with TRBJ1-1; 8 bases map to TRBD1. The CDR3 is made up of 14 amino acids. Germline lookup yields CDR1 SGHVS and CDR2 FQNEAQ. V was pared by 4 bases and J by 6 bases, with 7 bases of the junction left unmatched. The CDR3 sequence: CASSWGQASAEAFF. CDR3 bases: TGTGCCAGCAGCTGGGGACAGGCGTCAGCTGAAGCTTTCTTT.

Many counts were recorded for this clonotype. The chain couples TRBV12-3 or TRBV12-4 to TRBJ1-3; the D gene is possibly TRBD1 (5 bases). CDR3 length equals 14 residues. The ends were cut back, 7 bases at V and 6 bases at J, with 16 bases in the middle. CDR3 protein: CASIAGQGPNTIYF. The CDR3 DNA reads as TGTGCCAGCATTGCAGGGCAGGGCCCAAACACCATATATTTT.

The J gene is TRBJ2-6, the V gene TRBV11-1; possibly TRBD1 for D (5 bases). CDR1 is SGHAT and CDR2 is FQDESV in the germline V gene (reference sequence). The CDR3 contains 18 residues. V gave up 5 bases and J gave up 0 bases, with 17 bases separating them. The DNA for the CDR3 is TGTGCCAGCAGCCCCAACAGGTATCTAAGCTCTGGGGCCAACGTCCTGACTTTC. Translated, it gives CASSPNRYLSSGANVLTF.

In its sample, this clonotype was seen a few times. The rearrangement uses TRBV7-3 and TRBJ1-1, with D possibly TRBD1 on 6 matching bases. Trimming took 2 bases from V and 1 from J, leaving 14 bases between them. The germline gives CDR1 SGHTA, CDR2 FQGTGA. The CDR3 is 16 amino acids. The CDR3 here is CASSLRGGLSNTEAFF. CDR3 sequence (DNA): TGTGCCAGCAGCTTACGGGGGGGGCTCTCGAACACTGAAGCTTTCTTT.

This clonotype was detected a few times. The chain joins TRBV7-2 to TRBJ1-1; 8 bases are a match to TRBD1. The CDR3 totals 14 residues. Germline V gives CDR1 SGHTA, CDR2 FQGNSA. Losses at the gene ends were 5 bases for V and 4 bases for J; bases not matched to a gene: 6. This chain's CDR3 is CASSADRGLTEAFF. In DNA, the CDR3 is TGTGCCAGCAGCGCCGACAGGGGACTCACTGAAGCTTTCTTT.

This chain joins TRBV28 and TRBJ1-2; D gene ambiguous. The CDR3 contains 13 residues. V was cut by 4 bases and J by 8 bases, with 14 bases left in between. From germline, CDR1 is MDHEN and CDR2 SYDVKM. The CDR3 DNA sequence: TGTGCCAGCAGTTATTCGTCCATGCAGGGCTACACCTTC. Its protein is CASSYSSMQGYTF.

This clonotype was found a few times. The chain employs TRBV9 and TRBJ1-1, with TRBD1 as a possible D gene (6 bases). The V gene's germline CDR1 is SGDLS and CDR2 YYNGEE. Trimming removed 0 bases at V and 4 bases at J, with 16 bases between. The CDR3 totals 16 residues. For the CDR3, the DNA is TGTGCCAGCAGCGTAGAGTCGGGGACACCCCCCACTGAAGCTTTCTTT. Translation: CASSVESGTPPTEAFF. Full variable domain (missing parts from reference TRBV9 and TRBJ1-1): DSGVTQTPKHLITATGQRVTLRCSPRSGDLSVYWYQQSLDQGLQFLIQYYNGEERAKGNILERFSAQQFPDLHSELNLSSLELGDSALYFCASSVESGTPPTEAFFGQGTRLTVV.

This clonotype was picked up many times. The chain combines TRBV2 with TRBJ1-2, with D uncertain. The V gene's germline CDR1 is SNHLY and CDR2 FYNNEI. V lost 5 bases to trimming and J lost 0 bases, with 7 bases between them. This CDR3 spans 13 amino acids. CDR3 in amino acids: CASSLSANYGYTF. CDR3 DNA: TGTGCCAGCAGTCTCTCGGCTAACTATGGCTACACCTTC.